This is a list of T cell receptor beta chains from one sample in a study of blood T cell repertoires in COVID-19. Measured with immunoSEQ multiplex PCR; TCRdb has only the in-frame clones, and not every one. In the table there are about 250,000 clones, more than 60% of which are singletons. The sequenced sample was peripheral blood. Receptors originate from a woman in her thirties or forties with active or convalescent COVID-19. CDR3s include the opening cysteine and the closing phenylalanine or tryptophan. D genes are given only for firm matches. Size is stated for part of the rows, as once, few or many counts, or as a class when the clone is expanded.

v_call	clone_size	d_call	j_call	cdr3_aa	cdr3_nt
TRBV28	many	-	TRBJ2-6	CASSSTSGANVLTF	TGTGCCAGCAGCTCAACTTCTGGGGCCAACGTCCTGACTTTC
TRBV11-2	-	TRBD1	TRBJ2-4	CASSLETGTGGFIAKNIQYF	TGTGCCAGCAGCTTAGAGACCGGGACAGGGGGTTTTATAGCCAAAAACATTCAGTACTTC
TRBV12-3/TRBV12-4	-	TRBD1	TRBJ1-5	CASRGQGSQPQHF	TGTGCCAGCAGAGGACAGGGGTCCCAGCCCCAGCATTTT
TRBV9	once	-	TRBJ1-2	CASSDVPYPNYGYTF	TGTGCCAGCAGCGACGTCCCCTATCCCAACTATGGCTACACCTTC
TRBV30	-	-	TRBJ1-5	CAWSQGLNQPQHF	TGTGCCTGGAGCCAGGGTCTCAATCAGCCCCAGCATTTT
TRBV30	-	-	TRBJ1-5	CAWTPDRTYQPQHF	TGTGCCTGGACTCCCGACAGAACCTATCAGCCCCAGCATTTT
TRBV25-1	-	-	TRBJ2-3	CASSERRGPSTDTQYF	TGTGCCAGCAGTGAAAGGCGGGGACCTAGCACAGATACGCAGTATTTT
TRBV13	-	TRBD1	TRBJ1-6	CASSLSRGRSPLHF	TGTGCCAGCAGCTTATCCAGGGGGCGTTCACCCCTCCACTTT
TRBV4-1	once	TRBD2	TRBJ2-5	CASSQGRASGGPGETQYF	TGCGCCAGCAGCCAGGGGCGGGCTAGCGGGGGCCCAGGGGAGACCCAGTACTTC
TRBV7-2	-	TRBD2	TRBJ2-3	CASSPSGTSTDTQYF	TGTGCCAGCAGCCCGAGCGGGACTAGCACAGATACGCAGTATTTT